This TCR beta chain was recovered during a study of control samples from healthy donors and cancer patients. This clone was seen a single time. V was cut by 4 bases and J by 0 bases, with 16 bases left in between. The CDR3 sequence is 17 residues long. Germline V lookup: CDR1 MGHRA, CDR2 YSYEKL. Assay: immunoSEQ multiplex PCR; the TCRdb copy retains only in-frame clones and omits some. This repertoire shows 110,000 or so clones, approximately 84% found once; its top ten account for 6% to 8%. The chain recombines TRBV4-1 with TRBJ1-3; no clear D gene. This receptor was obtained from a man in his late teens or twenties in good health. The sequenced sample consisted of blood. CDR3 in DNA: TGCGCCAGCAGCCCCACTAGTACAGTCGGCTCTGGAAACACCATATATTTT. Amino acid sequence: CASSPTSTVGSGNTIYF.